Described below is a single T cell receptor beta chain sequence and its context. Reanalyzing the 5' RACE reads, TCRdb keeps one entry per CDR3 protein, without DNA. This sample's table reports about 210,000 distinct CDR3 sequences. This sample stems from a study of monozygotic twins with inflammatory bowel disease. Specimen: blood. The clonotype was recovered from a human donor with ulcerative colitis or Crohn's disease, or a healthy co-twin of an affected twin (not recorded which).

The CDR3 sequence is CASNAFGQGWKDYGYTF. The V and J genes are TRBV2 and TRBJ1-2; TCRdb designates TRBD1, a call that cannot be tested without DNA. Germline-derived CDR1 and CDR2 are SNHLY and FYNNEI. The CDR3 has 17 residues.